Listed below are T cell receptor beta chains from one sample, sequenced in a study of blood T cell repertoires in COVID-19. The table came from immunoSEQ multiplex PCR; TCRdb's copy has only in-frame clones and leaves some out. The repertoire holds around 14,000 clones, with just under 90% as singletons. The sample was peripheral blood. Receptors were obtained from a human donor in a cohort sampled during active COVID-19. Both conserved end residues are part of each CDR3. D genes are given only for firm matches. For some rows the clone size is stated as once, few or many, or as a class when expanded; others skip it.

clone_size	d_call	v_call	j_call	cdr3_nt	cdr3_aa
-	-	TRBV7-2	TRBJ1-2	TGTGCCAGCAGCTCCCAGTACGGCAGGAACTATGGCTACACCTTC	CASSSQYGRNYGYTF
-	TRBD1	TRBV7-9	TRBJ2-4	TGTGCCAGCAGCTTGACCGGGACAGGGCGAAACATTCAGTACTTC	CASSLTGTGRNIQYF
once	-	TRBV21-1	TRBJ2-1	TGTGCCAATACTAGCGGGGTAGGGAATGAGCAGTTCTTC	CANTSGVGNEQFF
-	TRBD1	TRBV11-2	TRBJ1-2	TGTGCCAGCAGCTTATTTGTGTCAGGGGGACCCTATGGCTACACCTTC	CASSLFVSGGPYGYTF
once	-	TRBV7-8	TRBJ2-1	TGTGCCAGCAGCTTAGTGCGGACAGCCTCCGACAATGAGCAGTTCTTC	CASSLVRTASDNEQFF
-	-	TRBV30	TRBJ2-5	TGTGCCTGGACTAGGGAGATTGAGACCCAGTACTTC	CAWTREIETQYF
-	-	TRBV24-1	TRBJ2-2	TGTGCCACCAGTCATAGTACGGGCCAGGGGGGTGACACCGGGGAGCTGTTTTTT	CATSHSTGQGGDTGELFF
once	TRBD1	TRBV4-1	TRBJ2-7	TGCGCCAGCAGCCAGGACAGGGCCTACGAGCAGTACTTC	CASSQDRAYEQYF
-	TRBD1	TRBV7-9	TRBJ1-1	TGTGCCAGCAGCCTCGGGACAGGGGAGGCGAACACTGAAGCTTTCTTT	CASSLGTGEANTEAFF
-	TRBD2	TRBV4-3	TRBJ2-3	TGCGCCAGCAGCCAAGCAGCTAGCGGGAGTGGGGATACGCAGTATTTT	CASSQAASGSGDTQYF
-	-	TRBV4-1	TRBJ1-3	TGCGCCAGCAGGCGGACGGAACAGGCGCGTATAGACACCATATATTTT	CASRRTEQARIDTIYF
-	TRBD1	TRBV5-8	TRBJ2-3	TGTGCCAGCAACTACAGGGGTGCAGATACGCAGTATTTT	CASNYRGADTQYF
-	TRBD1	TRBV18	TRBJ1-5	TGTGCCAGCTCACCATCGCAGGGGGATCAGCCCCAGCATTTT	CASSPSQGDQPQHF
-	-	TRBV9	TRBJ1-1	TGTGCCAGCAGCCTGGAGGCTTCTAGCCCTTTCTTT	CASSLEASSPFF
-	-	TRBV19	TRBJ1-2	TGTGCCAGTAGTATCCATGGGGGGTATGGCTACACCTTC	CASSIHGGYGYTF
-	TRBD2	TRBV9	TRBJ2-1	TGTGCCAGCAGCGACCAGACTAGCGGGAGGCGGCATGAGCAGTTCTTC	CASSDQTSGRRHEQFF
-	TRBD2	TRBV27	TRBJ2-3	TGTGCCAGCAGTTCCAGCGGGAGTCTTGGGGTAGGCACAGATACGCAGTATTTT	CASSSSGSLGVGTDTQYF
-	TRBD1	TRBV7-9	TRBJ2-1	TGTGCCAGCAGCTTAGGTCCGGGACAGGGGGCGCGTAATGAGCAGTTCTTC	CASSLGPGQGARNEQFF
-	-	TRBV7-9	TRBJ2-1	TGTGCCAGCAGCGGCCGGGACATTCATGAGCAGTTCTTC	CASSGRDIHEQFF
-	-	TRBV6-6	TRBJ1-1	TGTGCCAGCAGTTCGGACCCGGGACACGCGAACACTGAAGCTTTCTTT	CASSSDPGHANTEAFF
-	-	TRBV5-8	TRBJ1-1	TGTGCCAGCAGCTTGATAACAGGAGAGTTCCCTGAAGCTTTCTTT	CASSLITGEFPEAFF
-	TRBD1	TRBV6-5	TRBJ1-2	TGTGCCAGCACGCAGGGACAGGGGAACTATGGCTACACCTTC	CASTQGQGNYGYTF
-	-	TRBV9	TRBJ1-1	TGTGCCAGCAGCGTAGGTGTGGGAGGGGGCACTGAAGCTTTCTTT	CASSVGVGGGTEAFF
-	-	TRBV12-3/TRBV12-4	TRBJ2-7	TGTGCCAGCAGTTTAGGTCAGGGCTACGAGCAGTACTTC	CASSLGQGYEQYF
once	TRBD1	TRBV15	TRBJ1-5	TGTGCCACCAGCAGGGGACAGGGGGCATACGGCAATCAGCCCCAGCATTTT	CATSRGQGAYGNQPQHF
few	-	TRBV6-2/TRBV6-3	TRBJ1-2	TGTGCCAGCAGCCATACAGATAACTATGGCTACACCTTC	CASSHTDNYGYTF
once	-	TRBV3-1/TRBV3-2	TRBJ1-2	TGTGCCAGCAGCCAAACCGGAATGCGGGGCTACACCTTC	CASSQTGMRGYTF
-	TRBD2	TRBV7-9	TRBJ2-7	TGTGCCAGCAGCTACGAAAGGTCGGCGGGGGGGCCTCGCGAGCAGTACTTC	CASSYERSAGGPREQYF
-	-	TRBV6-2/TRBV6-3	TRBJ2-7	TGTGCCAGCAGTTACCCCGGAGGCAACGAGCAGTACTTC	CASSYPGGNEQYF
-	-	TRBV30	TRBJ2-7	TGTGCCTGGAGTCCGGTTATGGGCTTGTCCTACGAGCAGTACTTC	CAWSPVMGLSYEQYF
-	-	TRBV21-1	TRBJ2-7	TGTGCCAGCAGCATTCTTGGGACTAGCGGGGGTTCCTACGAGCAGTACTTC	CASSILGTSGGSYEQYF
-	-	TRBV30	TRBJ2-6	TGTGCCCGGGCGCCAAACTCGGGAGGGGCCAACGTCCTGACTTTC	CARAPNSGGANVLTF
once	-	TRBV7-9	TRBJ2-3	TGTGCCAGCAGCGCAAACGACTATCTCGAGAGCACAGATACGCAGTATTTT	CASSANDYLESTDTQYF
-	-	TRBV7-3	TRBJ1-5	TGTGCCAGCTCGGCCCGCTTGGGCCAGCCCCAGCATTTT	CASSARLGQPQHF
-	-	TRBV18	TRBJ2-7	TGTGCCAGCTCACCATCAACAGGGACGACCTACGAGCAGTACTTC	CASSPSTGTTYEQYF
-	-	TRBV12-3/TRBV12-4	TRBJ1-1	TGTGCCAGCAGTTTGGCGGGCACTGAAGCTTTCTTT	CASSLAGTEAFF
-	-	TRBV19	TRBJ2-5	TGTGCCAGTAGTATGCGGGAGACCCAGTACTTC	CASSMRETQYF
-	-	TRBV28	TRBJ2-1	TGTGTTATAGGGACTCCTTACAATGAGCAGTTCTTC	CVIGTPYNEQFF
-	TRBD1	TRBV11-2	TRBJ2-7	TGTGCCAGCAGCTCCTTGACAGGGATGGAGCAGTACTTC	CASSSLTGMEQYF
-	TRBD1	TRBV15	TRBJ2-5	TGTGCCACCAGCAGAGCCTTACCCGGGACAGCGAAGGCCCAGTACTTC	CATSRALPGTAKAQYF
-	-	TRBV11-2	TRBJ1-1	TGTGCCAGCAGCTTTTTTCTGGAGGAGAACACTGAAGCTTTCTTT	CASSFFLEENTEAFF
once	TRBD1	TRBV6-2/TRBV6-3	TRBJ1-2	TGTGCCAGCAGTTGGTCGGGACAGGGTGTTAGTGGCTACACCTTC	CASSWSGQGVSGYTF
-	TRBD2	TRBV11-2	TRBJ2-3	TGTGCCAGCGGACTAGCGGGAAGCGGGACAGATACGCAGTATTTT	CASGLAGSGTDTQYF
-	-	TRBV30	TRBJ2-6	TGTGCCTGGAGTGTAGTTCAAGTGGGCGTCGGGGCCAACGTCCTGACTTTC	CAWSVVQVGVGANVLTF
once	-	TRBV11-1	TRBJ1-1	TGTGCCAGCAGCAGAGGACAGCTGATGAACACTGAAGCTTTCTTT	CASSRGQLMNTEAFF
-	TRBD1	TRBV9	TRBJ1-1	TGTGCCAGCAGCGAGAGGACAGGTGACAACACTGAAGCTTTCTTT	CASSERTGDNTEAFF
-	-	TRBV7-3	TRBJ2-4	TGTGCCAGCAGCCCCGAGCAGGATAAAAACATTCAGTACTTC	CASSPEQDKNIQYF
-	TRBD1	TRBV28	TRBJ1-5	TGTGCCAGCAGTTTGTGGGGACAGGATAATAGCAATCAGCCCCAGCATTTT	CASSLWGQDNSNQPQHF
-	-	TRBV5-6	TRBJ2-5	TGTGCCAGCAGCCATACAACCTACAGTGGACAAGAGACCCAGTACTTC	CASSHTTYSGQETQYF
-	TRBD2	TRBV28	TRBJ2-1	TGTGCCAGCAGTGTTAGCGGGAGGGGGGGATGGAATGAGCAGTTCTTC	CASSVSGRGGWNEQFF
-	-	TRBV2	TRBJ2-7	TGTGCCAGCAGTGACGGACTCCGTCTGCAGTACTTC	CASSDGLRLQYF
few	-	TRBV6-5	TRBJ1-1	TGTGCCAGCAGTTACTCACGTTTTCGGAGCACTGAAGCTTTCTTT	CASSYSRFRSTEAFF
-	-	TRBV7-9	TRBJ2-1	TGTGCCAGCAAAGGGGGGGGCGCTCCCTACAATGAGCAGTTCTTC	CASKGGGAPYNEQFF
-	-	TRBV9	TRBJ1-5	TGTGCCAGCAGTGATGGCCACGGTGGCGGGTATCCCCAGCATTTT	CASSDGHGGGYPQHF
-	-	TRBV4-2	TRBJ2-3	TGTGCCAGCAGCCCACACAGGGGCACAGATACGCAGTATTTT	CASSPHRGTDTQYF